These 29 T cell receptor beta chains share one sample of origin, sequenced in a study of memory CD8 T cells in hepatitis C reinfection. The time point: late/post reinfection, 12 to 24 weeks after detection. No in vitro expansion preceded TCR sequencing of the sorted cells. Measured with immunoSEQ multiplex PCR; TCRdb has only the in-frame clones, and not every one. The sample contains around 45,000 clones, 89% of which appear only once. Sequenced sample: naive CD8+ T cells sorted from blood. The receptors were gathered from a man between 18 and 29 years old with hepatitis C virus infection.

The chain employs TRBV27 and TRBJ2-3, with D unresolved. The germline gives CDR1 MNHEY, CDR2 SMNVEV (reference sequence). Trimming cost V 8 bases and J 10 bases, with 16 bases left between them. The CDR3 totals 12 residues. This CDR3 reads CASGLGRKAQYF. The CDR3 region has the DNA TGTGCCAGCGGCTTAGGCAGGAAAGCGCAGTATTTT.

This clone was seen only once. This rearrangement joins TRBV7-2 to TRBJ1-1; D is perhaps TRBD1 (6 bases). Trimming removed 3 bases from V and 4 bases from J, with 18 bases in between. This CDR3 is built from 16 residues. The germline V gene has CDR1 SGHTA and CDR2 FQGNSA. Here the CDR3 DNA reads TGTGCCAGCAGCTTGGGTGACAGGCCTGGGGCCACTGAAGCTTTCTTT. As protein: CASSLGDRPGATEAFF.

V is TRBV5-6 and J is TRBJ2-5, with 9 bases matching TRBD1. Germline-derived CDR1 and CDR2 are SGHDT and YYEEEE. V lost 5 bases and J lost 1; bases outside the gene matches: 9. The CDR3 has 16 amino acids. The CDR3 loop is CASRNRGRVSQETQYF. The CDR3 DNA sequence: TGTGCCAGCAGAAACAGGGGGCGGGTCTCCCAAGAGACCCAGTACTTC.

V is TRBV7-8 and J is TRBJ2-2; TRBD2 matches at 10 bases. CDR1 SGHVS and CDR2 FQNEAQ come from the germline V gene. This CDR3 region has 15 residues. J lost 7 bases, V lost 5 bases, and 7 bases had no gene match. CDR3 DNA sequence: TGTGCCAGCAGCCAAGCGGGAGGGCCGGGCGGGGAGCTGTTTTTT. This sequence encodes CASSQAGGPGGELFF.

The rearrangement joins TRBV6-1 to TRBJ1-5; the match to TRBD1 covers 10 bases. V dropped 7 bases and J dropped 7; count of bases not matched to a gene: 10. In germline, CDR1 is MNHNS, CDR2 SASEGT. The CDR3 length is 15 residues. The CDR3 nucleotides read TGTGCCAGCAAACGACGACAGGGGGCAAGCCAGCCCCAGCATTTT. Amino acid sequence: CASKRRQGASQPQHF.

The J gene is TRBJ2-5, the V gene TRBV4-1, with 7 bases matching TRBD1. Per the germline V gene, CDR1 is MGHRA and CDR2 is YSYEKL. CDR3 length: 15 amino acids. V dropped 4 bases and J dropped 5; count of bases not matched to a gene: 10. The CDR3 nucleotides read TGCGCCAGCAGCCTCTACGTGACAGGGCGTGAGACCCAGTACTTC. Amino acids: CASSLYVTGRETQYF.

About this clone: A much larger clone sits a single nucleotide away, making a read error possible. The chain couples TRBV4-1 to TRBJ2-6; weak D call: TRBD2 (5 bases). In germline, CDR1 is MGHRA, CDR2 YSYEKL. With 0 bases removed from V and 0 bases from J, the gap between germline ends came to 6 bases. The length of the CDR3 is 16 residues. In DNA form, the CDR3 reads TGCGCCAGCAGCCAAGATAGCGACTCTGGGGCCAACGTCCTGACTTTC. Encoded protein: CASSQDSDSGANVLTF.

This chain joins TRBV30 and TRBJ2-3; 12 bases align to TRBD2. Germline loops: CDR1 GTSNPN, CDR2 SVGIG (reference sequence). The CDR3 covers 14 residues. Unmatched junction bases numbered 6, after V lost 2 bases and J lost 9 bases. This chain's CDR3 is CAWSLAGGPGTQYF. Here the CDR3 DNA reads TGTGCCTGGAGTCTAGCGGGGGGGCCGGGGACGCAGTATTTT.

This CDR3 is CATALGHYYGYTF. In DNA, the CDR3 is TGTGCCACCGCACTGGGCCACTACTATGGCTACACCTTC. This chain joins TRBV6-1 and TRBJ1-2; D call uncertain. Trimming shortened V by 10 bases and J by 3 bases, and 15 bases separated the two germline ends. In germline, CDR1 is MNHNS, CDR2 SASEGT. The CDR3 has 13 amino acids.

This chain links TRBV6-1 with TRBJ2-1, with a possible D match to TRBD2 (6 bases). The CDR3 totals 14 residues. Germline-derived CDR1 and CDR2 are MNHNS and SASEGT. Trimming left V 9 bases short and J 6 bases short, with 18 bases between. This chain's CDR3 is CASVPGLGSNEQFF. As DNA, the CDR3 is TGTGCCAGTGTACCGGGACTGGGTTCCAATGAGCAGTTCTTC.

The rearrangement joins TRBV6-4 to TRBJ1-1; a possible D gene is TRBD1 (5 bases). V lost 5 bases and J 10 bases, leaving 26 bases between the germline ends. The CDR3 has 16 residues. CDR1 is MRHNA and CDR2 is SNTAGT in the germline V gene. The CDR3 DNA is TGTGCCAGCAGTTGGGTCCCGGACATTCCCATAATTGGAGCTTTCTTT. Amino acids: CASSWVPDIPIIGAFF.

This chain links TRBV27 with TRBJ1-1; D not certain. Germline V gene data show CDR1 as MNHEY and CDR2 as SMNVEV (reference sequence). The length of the CDR3 is 13 residues. V was shortened by 4 bases and J by 1 base, with 7 bases between the two germline ends. The CDR3 DNA is TGTGCCAGCAGTTGGGCGTCGAACACTGAAGCTTTCTTT. This gives the protein CASSWASNTEAFF.

J is TRBJ2-5 and V is TRBV7-9; D is unclear. The CDR3 is made up of 12 amino acids. The V gene lost 4 bases and the J gene lost 5 bases, with 8 bases spanning the gap. Looked up from germline, CDR1 is SEHNR and CDR2 is FQNEAQ (reference sequence). CDR3 nucleotides: TGTGCCAGCAGCTCGGGTGGGGAGACCCAGTACTTC. Amino acids: CASSSGGETQYF.

The V gene is TRBV5-6, the J gene TRBJ1-1; 9 positions agree with TRBD1. The germline gives CDR1 SGHDT, CDR2 YYEEEE. The CDR3 is made up of 18 amino acids. V shed 3 bases and J 3 bases; nucleotides not matched to a gene: 15. CDR3 sequence: CASSSPAGTGSTDTEAFF. CDR3 nucleotides: TGTGCCAGCAGCTCCCCCGCCGGGACAGGGTCGACGGACACTGAAGCTTTCTTT.

V gene TRBV5-4 combines with J gene TRBJ2-1, with TRBD2 identical over 12 bases. Trimming took 2 bases from V and 8 from J; bases not matched to a gene: 5. This CDR3 is 15 amino acids long. Germline V gene lookup returns CDR1 SGHNT and CDR2 YYREEE (reference sequence). The CDR3 DNA reads TGTGCCAGCAGCTTTACTAGCGGGGGGCTCGATGAGCAGTTCTTC. Its translation is CASSFTSGGLDEQFF. Full variable domain (remainder filled in from reference TRBV5-4 and TRBJ2-1): ETGVTQSPTHLIKTRGQQVTLRCSSQSGHNTVSWYQQALGQGPQFIFQYYREEENGRGNFPPRFSGLQFPNYSSELNVNALELDDSALYLCASSFTSGGLDEQFFGPGTRLTVL.

There are a few counts of this clone. The chain is built from TRBV10-3 and TRBJ1-1; D perhaps matches TRBD1 (6 bases). V dropped 2 bases and J dropped 10 bases, with 17 bases sitting between them. This CDR3 comprises 14 residues. Germline CDR1 is ENHRY and CDR2 is SYGVKD. The CDR3 region has the DNA TGTGCCATCAGTGAGCCTGAAGGGGGATGGGGAGCTTTCTTT. This encodes CAISEPEGGWGAFF.

The V gene is TRBV28, the J gene TRBJ2-6; tentative D call: TRBD1 (7 bases). This CDR3 region has 16 residues. The germline CDR1 and CDR2 sequences are MDHEN and SYDVKM. V lost 5 bases and J lost 2, with 13 bases in between. CDR3 residues: CASSPFRGAGANVLTF. The CDR3 DNA reads as TGTGCCAGCAGTCCCTTCAGGGGGGCTGGGGCCAACGTCCTGACTTTC.

The rearrangement joins TRBV19 to TRBJ1-1; 7 bases are shared with TRBD1. The CDR3 spans 14 residues. Per germline, CDR1 LNHDA and CDR2 SQIVND (reference sequence). V shed 1 base, J shed 4 bases, and the junction held 3 bases outside the gene matches. The CDR3 region is CASSIGQGVTEAFF. The CDR3, as DNA: TGTGCCAGTAGTATAGGCCAGGGGGTCACTGAAGCTTTCTTT.

This clone has just one count. The chain couples TRBV7-3 to TRBJ2-7; 9 nucleotides agree with TRBD1. Trimming cost V 1 base and J 1 base; bases outside gene matches: 2. Per germline, CDR1 SGHTA and CDR2 FQGTGA. The CDR3 runs to 15 residues. This CDR3 is CASSLIGTGSYEQYF. In nucleotides, the CDR3 is TGTGCCAGCAGCTTAATCGGGACAGGGTCCTACGAGCAGTACTTC.

The V gene is TRBV9, the J gene TRBJ2-2, with 8 bases fitting TRBD1. The CDR3 is 16 residues long. V trimming: 0 bases; J trimming: 8 bases; junction bases outside the gene matches: 9. In germline, CDR1 is SGDLS, CDR2 YYNGEE. The CDR3 coding sequence is TGTGCCAGCAGCGTAGGTTTAACAGGGGGATCGGGGGAGCTGTTTTTT. It translates to CASSVGLTGGSGELFF.

This clone has a single count. The chain carries TRBV5-6 and TRBJ2-1; the match to TRBD2 covers 10 bases. Germline values: CDR1 SGHDT, CDR2 YYEEEE. J lost 5 bases, V lost 3 bases, and 5 bases had no gene match. This CDR3 has 15 residues. The DNA for the CDR3 is TGTGCCAGCAGCTCGGGACTAGCGACAGACAATGAGCAGTTCTTC. Encoded protein: CASSSGLATDNEQFF.

The genes are TRBV4-1 and TRBJ2-2; D is perhaps TRBD2 (5 bases). V was trimmed by 4 bases and J by 2 bases, leaving 8 bases between them. Germline V lookup: CDR1 MGHRA, CDR2 YSYEKL. This CDR3 has 14 residues. The CDR3 region has the DNA TGCGCCAGCAGCCCCCGGGAAAACACCGGGGAGCTGTTTTTT. It translates to CASSPRENTGELFF.

The chain recombines TRBV5-4 with TRBJ2-5; 9 positions agree with TRBD2. The J call may not be correct, given that the DNA end is closer to TRBJ2-7. The CDR3 is made up of 15 amino acids. Germline V gene data show CDR1 as SGHNT and CDR2 as YYREEE (reference sequence). The CDR3 loop is CASSLVAGGTGEQYF. The CDR3 DNA is TGTGCCAGCAGCTTGGTCGCGGGAGGGACGGGCGAGCAGTACTTC.

The J gene is TRBJ1-4, the V gene TRBV7-2; D might be TRBD1 (5 bases). V lost 5 bases and J 1 base, leaving 8 bases between the germline ends. The germline gives CDR1 SGHTA, CDR2 FQGNSA. The CDR3 contains 14 residues. CDR3 bases: TGTGCCAGCAGCAGGACAAGAACTAATGAAAAACTGTTTTTT. As protein: CASSRTRTNEKLFF.

This clone was recorded once. This sequence joins TRBV7-2 and TRBJ2-1; possibly TRBD2 for D (5 bases). V was shortened by 0 bases and J by 4 bases, with 7 bases between the two germline ends. This CDR3 is built from 14 residues. Germline CDR1 and CDR2: SGHTA and FQGNSA. As DNA, the CDR3 is TGTGCCAGCAGCTTAGCGTCGGGGTACAATGAGCAGTTCTTC. Residues: CASSLASGYNEQFF.

In its sample, this clone was seen a few times. This chain uses TRBV5-1 with TRBJ1-1; 9 nucleotides match TRBD1. CDR1 is SGHRS, CDR2 YFSETQ, per germline. The CDR3 runs 14 residues. V shed 4 bases, J shed 5 bases, and the junction held 6 bases outside the gene matches. CDR3 residues: CASSPTGGRTEAFF. The CDR3 DNA follows: TGCGCCAGCAGCCCGACAGGGGGAAGAACTGAAGCTTTCTTT.

This chain uses TRBV4-2 with TRBJ2-5, with D perhaps matching TRBD2 (6 bases). Germline V lookup: CDR1 LGHNA, CDR2 YNFKEQ. The CDR3 spans 13 residues. Between the trimmed V and J ends, which lost 4 bases and 5 bases, there was a span of 11 bases. The DNA of the CDR3 is TGTGCCAGCAGCCTCGGAGGGCCCGAGACCCAGTACTTC. Translated: CASSLGGPETQYF.

In this sample, this clone turned up once. The J gene is TRBJ2-5, the V gene TRBV4-1, with D possibly matching TRBD1 (6 bases). The germline CDR1 and CDR2 sequences are MGHRA and YSYEKL. V dropped 3 bases and J dropped 0 bases, with 11 bases sitting between them. This CDR3 comprises 15 residues. CDR3 DNA sequence: TGCGCCAGCAGCCAGTATACAGGGAACCAAGAGACCCAGTACTTC. It encodes CASSQYTGNQETQYF.

The chain has TRBV25-1 and TRBJ1-2; the D gene is possibly TRBD1 (5 bases). This CDR3 region has 15 residues. Trimming shortened V by 4 bases and J by 5 bases, and 17 bases separated the two germline ends. Looked up from germline, CDR1 is MGHDK and CDR2 is SYGVNS. As DNA, the CDR3 is TGTGCCAGCAGTGGGAACCCCAGGGTGATATATGGCTACACCTTC. It is translated as CASSGNPRVIYGYTF.